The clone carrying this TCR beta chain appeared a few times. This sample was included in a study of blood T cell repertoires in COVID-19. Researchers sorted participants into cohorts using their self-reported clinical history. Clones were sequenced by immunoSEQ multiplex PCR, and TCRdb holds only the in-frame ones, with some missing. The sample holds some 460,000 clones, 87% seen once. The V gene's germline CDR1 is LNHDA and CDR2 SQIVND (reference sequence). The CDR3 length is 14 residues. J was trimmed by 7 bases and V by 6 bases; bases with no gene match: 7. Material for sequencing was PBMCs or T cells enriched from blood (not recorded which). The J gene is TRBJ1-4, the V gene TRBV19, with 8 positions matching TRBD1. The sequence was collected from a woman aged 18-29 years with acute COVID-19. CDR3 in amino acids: CASSPTTGGEKLFF. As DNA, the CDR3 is TGTGCCAGTAGCCCCACCACAGGGGGTGAAAAACTGTTTTTT.